This T cell receptor (beta chain) originates from a study of cytomegalovirus exposure and HLA in healthy donors (dated by TCRdb to 2015 to 2018). Concerning the study at large: An earlier analysis of 587 of the donors reported 276 Gb of sequence data and 100 million to 120 million unique TCR beta sequences obtained from roughly 170 million T cells. All discovery cohort repertoires had been generated using a single sequencing platform. In a later genetic analysis, genome-wide SNP genotypes for about three fifths of the roughly 670 donors were used, and that subset was treated as a discovery cohort. The study was designed to test whether signatures of past pathogen exposure could be identified by cataloging public T cell receptors. The number of donors typed differed by locus, with about 629-630 for A, B, C, DRB1 and DQB1, approximately 500 for DQA1, under 610 for DPA1, and 450 to 480 for DPB1. Across some 400 genotyped donors of the cohort, an average of 235,054 unique TCR beta nucleotide sequences per donor were sequenced, and 15% to 20% of those sequences were non-productive. An early release covering roughly 640 HLA-typed donors comprised roughly 300 gigabases of sequencing data and tens of millions of unique TCR sequences. Of the 398 genotyped donors, approximately 80% fell in the genetic ancestry cluster associated with self-reported Caucasian donors. The study combined high-throughput TCR immunosequencing, statistical association of individual TCRs with disease status, and machine learning to predict cytomegalovirus infection status. HLA typing covered class I and class II loci at four-digit resolution. In the later analysis, no new phenotypic data were used to find candidate immune exposures; instead, reliance was placed on TCR beta sequences and their occurrence across donors. An earlier analysis of 500 to 650 of the donors applied high-throughput TCR beta sequencing to assess whether each TCR beta V gene segment acted as functional or pseudogenic. A handful of DR-DQ haplotypes were treated as single units for association and clustering because of strong linkage in the cohort. Donor age, sex, ethnicity and CMV serostatus were collected together with the repertoire data. Along with the approximately 600-subject first cohort, a separate validation cohort of over a hundred different subjects was used. In a later analysis, previously published TCR beta repertoires from 666 donors were re-analyzed and high-resolution HLA genotyping was added so that TCR occurrence patterns could be studied. The T cell repertoires of under 700 subjects were profiled by immunosequencing and related to cytomegalovirus serostatus. Results the study describes overall, beyond this receptor: The classifier was reported to diagnose cytomegalovirus status with high specificity and sensitivity in both the original cohort and the validation cohort. The earlier analysis of some 540 of the donors excluded fewer than 20 rarely observed V segments, including chromosome 9 orphons, because counts were too low. Across donors, most TCR sequences were observed very rarely, whereas some public TCRs were present in many individuals. The authors suggested that the approach could potentially be extended to other disease states and immunological phenotypes. The sequencing pipeline was judged likely to have produced a cluster of highly shared sequence variants as a technical artifact. In a later analysis, TCR association rates were found to vary across HLA loci, with the most associated TCRs seen for DRB1 alleles and the fewest for HLA-C alleles. Because some donors lacked HLA typing at each locus, the association tests relied only on the typed subset. A few of the identified cytomegalovirus-associated TCR beta chains were confirmed in vitro to be specific for cytomegalovirus antigens. A further reported finding was that TCR beta sequences accurately predicted the HLA-A and HLA-B alleles for most subjects in the first cohort. Correlated functional status among segregating V segments might reflect linkage disequilibrium, but an unknown experimental factor could not be ruled out. A total of around 150 TCR beta chains were listed by the study as associated with cytomegalovirus. For the cohort, immune exposure information was limited to CMV serostatus. A later genetic analysis associated a missense DCLRE1C variant with V-gene and J-gene trimming of TCR beta chains, and an independent cohort replicated the association. A later genetic analysis reported fewer N-insertions in productive TCRs among donors in an Asian-associated ancestry cluster than the approximately 670-donor mean. Roughly uniform sequencing depth across donors was assumed in presence/absence analyses, although this assumption may not hold. In a later analysis, HLA-associated TCR beta chains were found to be more clonally expanded and to have lower generation probabilities than equally common non-associated chains. In an earlier analysis of some 500 of the donors, most TCR beta V segments were observed in productive rearrangements about 87% or about 30% of the time, broadly matching IMGT annotations. This cohort had only TCR beta chains sequenced, and the lack of alpha or paired-chain data limited which features could be detected. A later analysis found that most CMV-associated TCR beta chains appeared HLA-restricted, with HLA associations seemingly driven largely by CMV exposure. A later analysis associated approximately 17,000 TCR beta sequences with specific HLA alleles at a false discovery rate of 0.05. Several of the top co-occurrence clusters appeared to be linked to parvovirus B19, influenza, CMV and Epstein-Barr virus, according to a later analysis. When HLA alleles, especially DR and DQ, strongly co-occurred, TCR associations were difficult to assign to individual alleles.

The library came from the immunoSEQ multiplex PCR assay. The multiplex PCR relied on a mix of 60 forward primers for TCR Vbeta segments and 13 reverse primers for TCR Jbeta segments. The CDR3 region of rearranged TCR beta genes was amplified from genomic DNA with a multiplex PCR assay. The amplified TCR beta libraries were sequenced on the Illumina HiSeq System as 87-base-pair reads. On the study's bioinformatics: In a later analysis, some 80 million unique TCR beta chains were counted across the approximately 620 repertoires, and approximately 11 million of these chains were shared by at least two donors. To remove PCR and sequencing errors, raw reads were error-corrected and collapsed into unique sequences using a nearest-neighbor algorithm that merged closely related sequences. V, D and J gene segments were assigned by aligning CDR3 sequences to IMGT reference sequences. Each retained sequence needed at least a six-nucleotide match to both a V gene segment and a J gene segment. A rearrangement counted as productive if the CDR3 had no stop codons and remained in frame with V and J, and every other rearrangement counted as non-productive. CDR3 was defined according to IMGT convention as the region running from the second conserved V-encoded cysteine to the conserved J-encoded phenylalanine. In an earlier analysis of more than 550 of the donors, sequences lacking an unambiguous match to a single V gene segment were excluded. In an earlier analysis of roughly 500 of the donors, V segments were called functional above 56.7% productive rearrangements and were called segregating when the between-donor standard deviation exceeded 5%. To diagnose cytomegalovirus status from the catalog of TCR beta chain sequences, a statistical classification framework was built. In a later analysis, TCR nucleotide sequences were compared against IMGT/GENE-DB human TR gene sequences so that V and J genes could be assigned. Using the TCRdist pipeline, a later analysis assigned CDR3 sequences along with most-parsimonious VDJ recombination scenarios. In a later analysis, every TCR beta chain was defined by the combination of its CDR3 amino acid sequence and its V-gene family, and reads without a unique V-gene family were dropped. A later analysis removed 450 to 600 highly shared, low-generation-probability nucleotide sequences to deal with suspected cross-contamination and a sequencing artifact. In a later analysis, a clonal expansion index was calculated for each public chain from normalized within-repertoire ranks of inferred template counts. In a later analysis, generation probabilities were computed with a VDJ recombination model fitted to out-of-frame rearrangements, and the resulting probabilities were checked against IGoR. In a later analysis, hypergeometric tests were used to score TCR-TCR, TCR-HLA and TCR-CMV co-occurrence, with a repertoire-size bias correction applied to TCR pairs. In a later analysis, false discovery rates were estimated by permuting HLA or CMV assignments 20 times. A later analysis grouped co-occurring TCRs with DBSCAN, adding TCRdist sequence similarity when clustering within HLA-allele-positive subsets. For co-occurrence clustering, repertoires with fewer than 30,000 or more than 120,000 public chains were excluded, along with roughly five repertoires with anomalous nucleotide sharing. TCRdb carries this immuneACCESS record with in-frame sequences only. Its versions omit some clonotypes, under half of them owing to an unresolved V gene in the studies checked, with the rest unexplained. The D gene and trimming were derived from the DNA, and the V and J assignments and clone size from that table. Across this sample there are about 130,000 clones, with less than 85% seen only once. The ten largest clones take up approximately 2% of the sample.

The cohort was made up of 666 healthy bone marrow donors. Cohort members were all nominally healthy when sampled, although unrecorded immune exposures were likely present. The donor was CMV seropositive and belonged to the group of 250 to 300 seropositive cohort members. Every donor gave a peripheral blood sample, and the peripheral blood mononuclear cells from that sample were used for TCR beta sequencing. The Qiagen DNeasy Blood Extraction Kit was used to extract genomic DNA from the blood cell samples. For this clone: The clone's antigen remains unknown. No per-base quality is available; no much larger clone lies one base away.

This receptor was identified in a woman in her thirties or forties in good health and CMV-seropositive. The sequenced sample consisted of PBMCs.

The CDR3 corresponds to CATSPGQLNTEAFF. The DNA reads as follows: TGTGCCACCAGCCCGGGACAGTTGAACACTGAAGCTTTCTTT. The chain couples TRBV15 to TRBJ1-1; 7 central nucleotides agree with TRBD1. Trimming removed 5 bases from V and 0 bases from J; the gene matches leave 3 bases unexplained. The CDR3 contains 14 residues, cysteine and phenylalanine counted. Only the CDR3 DNA is retained, 42 bases long and in frame from the first base. Reading the germline V gene (reference sequence) gives CDR1 LNHNV and CDR2 YYDKDF.